Listed below are T cell receptor beta chains from one sample, sequenced in a study of spatial heterogeneity in lung cancer. TCRdb fed the 5' RACE reads into MiXCR, producing one record per CDR3 protein. The data show tens of thousands of distinct CDR3 sequences, with 12% seen just once and approximately 39% held by the top ten. The sequences come from PBMCs, collected at surgery. The receptors derive from a male donor with early-stage non-small cell lung cancer. The CDR3 runs from the conserved cysteine through the conserved F or W. A D gene is named only where the DNA matches it firmly. The listing skips clone size in some rows; elsewhere it reads once, few, many or a size class.

abundance: few; j_gene: TRBJ1-4; v_gene: TRBV20-1; len: 15; d_gene: TRBD1; CDR3nt: TGCAGTGCGGTCATAGACAGGGTGACTAATGAAAAACTGTTTTTT; CDR3aa: CSAVIDRVTNEKLFF
abundance: many; j_gene: TRBJ1-1; v_gene: TRBV5-1; len: 12; d_gene: -; CDR3nt: TGCGCCAGCAGCTTGGGTAGCCCTGAAGCTTTCTTT; CDR3aa: CASSLGSPEAFF
abundance: many; j_gene: TRBJ2-7; v_gene: TRBV7-2; len: 14; d_gene: -; CDR3nt: TGTGCCAGCAGCTTAGATCTCGACTCCTACGAGCAGTACTTC; CDR3aa: CASSLDLDSYEQYF
abundance: few; j_gene: TRBJ2-3; v_gene: TRBV7-2; len: 17; d_gene: TRBD2; CDR3nt: TGTGCCAGCAGCTTAACCGCGACTAGCTATCGTACAGATACGCAGTATTTT; CDR3aa: CASSLTATSYRTDTQYF
abundance: -; j_gene: TRBJ2-5; v_gene: TRBV12-3/TRBV12-4; len: 13; d_gene: -; CDR3nt: TGTGCCAGCAGTTTATCAGGACTGGGGACCCAGTACTTC; CDR3aa: CASSLSGLGTQYF
abundance: many; j_gene: TRBJ2-5; v_gene: TRBV11-2; len: 14; d_gene: -; CDR3nt: TGTGCCAGCAGCTCAGTACCCGGGAAAGAGACCCAGTACTTC; CDR3aa: CASSSVPGKETQYF
abundance: many; j_gene: TRBJ1-2; v_gene: TRBV2; len: 13; d_gene: TRBD1; CDR3nt: TGTGCCAGCACCCGGACAGGGTTGAATGGCTACACCTTC; CDR3aa: CASTRTGLNGYTF
abundance: -; j_gene: TRBJ2-3; v_gene: TRBV7-8; len: 15; d_gene: TRBD1; CDR3nt: TGTGCCAGCAGCTTAGGGGGACAGGGGGTTGGGACGCAGTATTTT; CDR3aa: CASSLGGQGVGTQYF
abundance: -; j_gene: TRBJ2-7; v_gene: TRBV11-2; len: 13; d_gene: -; CDR3nt: TGTGCCAGCAGCTTAGAACTGCGCTACGAGCAGTACTTC; CDR3aa: CASSLELRYEQYF
abundance: -; j_gene: TRBJ1-1; v_gene: TRBV29-1; len: 14; d_gene: -; CDR3nt: TGCAGCGTCGAGGGGCGGCAGAGGAACACTGAAGCTTTCTTT; CDR3aa: CSVEGRQRNTEAFF
abundance: -; j_gene: TRBJ1-5; v_gene: TRBV27; len: 15; d_gene: TRBD1; CDR3nt: TGTTCTTTCTACCCGGACAGGGCGGGCAATCAGCCCCAGCATTTT; CDR3aa: CSFYPDRAGNQPQHF
abundance: -; j_gene: TRBJ2-2; v_gene: TRBV28; len: 15; d_gene: TRBD1; CDR3nt: TGTGCCAGCAGTTCCGGACAGGGGGGCACCGGGGAGCTGTTTTTT; CDR3aa: CASSSGQGGTGELFF
abundance: few; j_gene: TRBJ1-2; v_gene: TRBV6-6; len: 12; d_gene: -; CDR3nt: TGTGCCAGCAGTTACTCGAACATCGACTACACCTTC; CDR3aa: CASSYSNIDYTF
abundance: many; j_gene: TRBJ1-4; v_gene: TRBV27; len: 13; d_gene: -; CDR3nt: TGTGCCAGTGGATCGAGGGGGAATGAAAAACTGTTTTTT; CDR3aa: CASGSRGNEKLFF
abundance: few; j_gene: TRBJ1-1; v_gene: TRBV28; len: 15; d_gene: -; CDR3nt: TGTGCCAGCAGTTCCCACGGGGCGAGGAACACTGAAGCTTTCTTT; CDR3aa: CASSSHGARNTEAFF
abundance: few; j_gene: TRBJ1-2; v_gene: TRBV28; len: 15; d_gene: -; CDR3nt: TGTGCCAGCAGGTTGAAATACTCAGGGGCGGATGGCTACACCTTC; CDR3aa: CASRLKYSGADGYTF